This T cell receptor (beta chain) was sequenced for a study of OX40 agonist ivuxolimab in advanced cancers. Study in general: Ivuxolimab is an agonistic anti-OX40 (CD134) antibody, and patients were treated with it. One hepatocellular carcinoma and two cutaneous melanoma patients partially responded.

Assay: immunoSEQ multiplex PCR; the TCRdb copy retains only in-frame clones and omits some. The profile shows roughly 98,000 clones, about 80% of them singletons. The study sampled blood at baseline, cycle 4 day 1, and cycle 7 day 1. The CDR3 runs to 13 residues. Germline V CDR1 and CDR2: SQVTM, ANQGSEA. V shed 7 bases and J shed 4 bases, with 14 bases lying between them. The source material was CD4+ or CD8+ T cells sorted from blood, sampled in a trial of the OX40 agonist ivuxolimab. This receptor was obtained from an adult with an advanced solid tumor such as melanoma, head and neck, liver or kidney cancer. V gene TRBV29-1 combines with J gene TRBJ2-1, with a tentative D call TRBD1 (6 bases). CDR3 region: CSGGREGYNEQFF. CDR3 in DNA: TGCAGCGGGGGGCGAGAGGGATACAATGAGCAGTTCTTC.